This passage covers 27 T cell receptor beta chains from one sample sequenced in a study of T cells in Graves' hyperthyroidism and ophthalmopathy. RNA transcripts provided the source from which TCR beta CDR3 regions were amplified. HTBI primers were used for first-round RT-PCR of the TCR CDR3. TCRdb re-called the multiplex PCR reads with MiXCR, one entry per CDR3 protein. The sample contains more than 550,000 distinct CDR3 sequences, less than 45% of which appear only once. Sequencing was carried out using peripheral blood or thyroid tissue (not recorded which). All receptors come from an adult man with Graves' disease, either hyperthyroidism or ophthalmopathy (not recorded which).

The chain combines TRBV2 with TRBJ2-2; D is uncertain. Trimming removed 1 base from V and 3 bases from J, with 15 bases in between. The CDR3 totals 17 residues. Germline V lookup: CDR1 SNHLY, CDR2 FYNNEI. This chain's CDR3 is CASSEVWSYGYTGELFF. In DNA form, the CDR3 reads TGTGCCAGCAGTGAAGTCTGGAGCTATGGCTACACCGGGGAGCTGTTTTTT.

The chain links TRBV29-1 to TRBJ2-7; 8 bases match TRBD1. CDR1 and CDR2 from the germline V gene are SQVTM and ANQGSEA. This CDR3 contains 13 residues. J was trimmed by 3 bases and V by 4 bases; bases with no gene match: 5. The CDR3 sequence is CSVANGQGYEQYF. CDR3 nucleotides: TGCAGCGTTGCGAATGGACAGGGCTACGAGCAGTACTTC.

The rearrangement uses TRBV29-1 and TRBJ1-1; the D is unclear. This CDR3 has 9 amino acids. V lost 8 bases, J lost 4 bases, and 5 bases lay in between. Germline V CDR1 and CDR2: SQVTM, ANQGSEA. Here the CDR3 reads CSLATEAFF. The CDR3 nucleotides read TGCAGCTTAGCCACTGAAGCTTTCTTT. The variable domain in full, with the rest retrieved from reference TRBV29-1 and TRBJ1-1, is SAVISQKPSRDICQRGTSLTIQCQVDSQVTMMFWYRQQPGQSLTLIATANQGSEATYESGFVIDKFPISRPNLTFSTLTVSNMSPEDSSIYLCSLATEAFFGQGTRLTVV.

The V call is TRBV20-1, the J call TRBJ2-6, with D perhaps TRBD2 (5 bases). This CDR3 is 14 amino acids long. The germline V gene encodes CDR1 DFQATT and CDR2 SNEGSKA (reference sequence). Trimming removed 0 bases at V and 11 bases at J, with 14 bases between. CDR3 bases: TGCAGTGCTAGAGATCCCTCGGGAACCTACGTCCTGACTTTC. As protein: CSARDPSGTYVLTF.

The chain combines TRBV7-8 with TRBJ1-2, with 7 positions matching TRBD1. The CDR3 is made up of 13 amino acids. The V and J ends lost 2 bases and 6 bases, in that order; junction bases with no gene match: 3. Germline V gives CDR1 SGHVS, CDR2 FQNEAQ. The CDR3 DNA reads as TGTGCCAGCAGCTTACAGGGGGGCCATGGCTACACCTTC. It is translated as CASSLQGGHGYTF.

The CDR3 loop reads CAWRGSGNSPLHF. DNA of the CDR3: TGTGCCTGGAGAGGGAGTGGTAATTCACCCCTCCACTTT. The rearrangement joins TRBV7-9 to TRBJ1-6; D gene ambiguous. The CDR3 runs 13 residues. The germline gives CDR1 SEHNR, CDR2 FQNEAQ (reference sequence). V was pared by 11 bases and J by 6 bases, with 14 bases between.

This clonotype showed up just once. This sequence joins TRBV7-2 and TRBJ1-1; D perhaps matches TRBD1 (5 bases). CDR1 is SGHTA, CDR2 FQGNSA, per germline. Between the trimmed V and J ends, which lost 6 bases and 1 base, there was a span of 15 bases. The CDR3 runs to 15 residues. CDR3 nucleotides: TGTGCCAGCAGTTCACCAGGGAACTGGAACACTGAAGCTTTCTTT. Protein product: CASSSPGNWNTEAFF.

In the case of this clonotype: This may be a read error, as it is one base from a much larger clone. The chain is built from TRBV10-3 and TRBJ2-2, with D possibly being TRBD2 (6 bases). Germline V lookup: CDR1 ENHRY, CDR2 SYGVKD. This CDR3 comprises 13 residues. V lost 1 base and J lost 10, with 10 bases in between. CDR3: CAISELGRKELFF. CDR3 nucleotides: TGTGCCATCAGTGAGTTGGGGAGGAAGGAGCTGTTTTTT.

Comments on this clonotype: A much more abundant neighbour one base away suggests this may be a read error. For the CDR3, the DNA is TGTGCCAGCACCATGGGACGGCGCATTAATCAAAAACTGTTTTTT. It specifies CASTMGRRINQKLFF. The chain uses TRBV2 and TRBJ1-4; a weak D match, TRBD1 (5 bases). Germline values: CDR1 SNHLY, CDR2 FYNNEI. CDR3 length: 15 residues.

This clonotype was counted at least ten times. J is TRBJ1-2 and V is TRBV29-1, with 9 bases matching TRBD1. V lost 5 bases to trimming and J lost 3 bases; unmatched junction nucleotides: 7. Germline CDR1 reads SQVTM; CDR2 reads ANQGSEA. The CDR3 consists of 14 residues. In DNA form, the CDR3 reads TGCAGCGTTCCCAGCGGGACAGGGCACTATGGCTACACCTTC. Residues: CSVPSGTGHYGYTF.

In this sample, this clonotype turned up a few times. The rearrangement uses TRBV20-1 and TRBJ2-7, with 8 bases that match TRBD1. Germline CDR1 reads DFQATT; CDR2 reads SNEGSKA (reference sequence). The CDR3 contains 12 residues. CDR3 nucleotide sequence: TGCAGCCCTGCCCAGGGGGCCCACGAGCAGTACTTC. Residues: CSPAQGAHEQYF.

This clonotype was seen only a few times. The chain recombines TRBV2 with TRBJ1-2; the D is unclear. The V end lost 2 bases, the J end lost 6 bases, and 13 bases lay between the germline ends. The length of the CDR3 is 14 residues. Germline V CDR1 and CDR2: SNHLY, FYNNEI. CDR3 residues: CASSERTIRDGYTF. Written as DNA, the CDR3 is TGTGCCAGCAGTGAAAGAACGATAAGAGATGGCTACACCTTC.

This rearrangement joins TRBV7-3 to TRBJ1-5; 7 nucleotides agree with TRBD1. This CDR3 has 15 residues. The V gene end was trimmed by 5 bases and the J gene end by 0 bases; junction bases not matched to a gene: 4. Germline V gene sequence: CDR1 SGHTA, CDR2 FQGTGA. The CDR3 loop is CASSIWDSSNQPQHF. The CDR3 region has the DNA TGTGCCAGCAGCATATGGGACAGTAGCAATCAGCCCCAGCATTTT.

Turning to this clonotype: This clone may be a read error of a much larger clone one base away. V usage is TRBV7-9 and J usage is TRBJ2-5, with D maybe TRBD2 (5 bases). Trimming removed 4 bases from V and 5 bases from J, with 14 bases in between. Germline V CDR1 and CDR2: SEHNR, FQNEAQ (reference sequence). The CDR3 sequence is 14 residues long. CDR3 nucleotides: TGTGCCAGCAGCTGGGGTGCGGGTGTGGAGACCCAGTACTTC. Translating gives CASSWGAGVETQYF. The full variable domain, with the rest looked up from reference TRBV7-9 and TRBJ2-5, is DTGVSQNPRHKITKRGQNVTFRCDPISEHNRLYWYRQTLGQGPEFLTYFQNEAQLEKSRLLSDRFSAERPKGSFSTLEIQRTEQGDSAMYLCASSWGAGVETQYFGPGTRLLVL.

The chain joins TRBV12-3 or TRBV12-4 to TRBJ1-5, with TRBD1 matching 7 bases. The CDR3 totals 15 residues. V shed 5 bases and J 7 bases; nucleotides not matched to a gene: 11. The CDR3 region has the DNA TGTGCCAGCAGTCCCAACAGGGGTGGTAGGCAGCCCCAGCATTTT. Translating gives CASSPNRGGRQPQHF.

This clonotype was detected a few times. The CDR3 nucleotides read TGTGCCAGCAGCTTGGTAGGCAGGGCAGATGGCTACACCTTC. It codes for CASSLVGRADGYTF. The gene calls are TRBV5-6 and TRBJ1-2, with a possible D match to TRBD1 (5 bases). Trimming left V 0 bases short and J 6 bases short, with 12 bases between. The CDR3 extends over 14 amino acids. The V gene's germline CDR1 is SGHDT and CDR2 YYEEEE.

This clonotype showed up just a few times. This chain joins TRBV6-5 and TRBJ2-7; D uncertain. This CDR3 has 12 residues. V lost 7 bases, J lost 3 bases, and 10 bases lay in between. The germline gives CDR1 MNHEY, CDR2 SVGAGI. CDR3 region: CASNYSHYEQYF. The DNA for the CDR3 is TGTGCCAGCAACTACTCCCACTACGAGCAGTACTTC.

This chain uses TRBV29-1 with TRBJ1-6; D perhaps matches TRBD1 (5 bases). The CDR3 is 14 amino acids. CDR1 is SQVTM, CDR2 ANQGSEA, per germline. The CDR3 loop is CSLSGPQVDSPLHF. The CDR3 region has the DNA TGCAGTCTGTCGGGACCACAGGTCGATTCACCCCTCCACTTT.

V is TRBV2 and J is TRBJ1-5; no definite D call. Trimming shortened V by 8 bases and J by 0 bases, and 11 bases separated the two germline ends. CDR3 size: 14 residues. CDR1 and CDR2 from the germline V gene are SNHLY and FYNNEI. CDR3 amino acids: CASGTGYSNQPQHF. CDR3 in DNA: TGTGCCAGCGGTACGGGGTATAGCAATCAGCCCCAGCATTTT.

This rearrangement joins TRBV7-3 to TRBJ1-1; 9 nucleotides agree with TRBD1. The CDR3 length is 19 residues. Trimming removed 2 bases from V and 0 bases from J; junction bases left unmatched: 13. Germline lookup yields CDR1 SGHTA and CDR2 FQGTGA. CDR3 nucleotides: TGTGCCAGCAGCTTAGTATCCCCCTGGACAGGGGTCATGAACACTGAAGCTTTCTTT. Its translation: CASSLVSPWTGVMNTEAFF.

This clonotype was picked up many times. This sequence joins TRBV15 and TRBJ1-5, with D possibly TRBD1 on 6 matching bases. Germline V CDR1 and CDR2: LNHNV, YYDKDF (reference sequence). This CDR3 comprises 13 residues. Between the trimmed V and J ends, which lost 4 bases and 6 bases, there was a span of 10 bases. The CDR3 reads CATSIRGFQPQHF. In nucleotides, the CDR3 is TGTGCCACCAGCATCAGGGGTTTTCAGCCCCAGCATTTT. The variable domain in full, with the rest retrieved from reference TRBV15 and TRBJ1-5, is DAMVIQNPRYQVTQFGKPVTLSCSQTLNHNVMYWYQQKSSQAPKLLFHYYDKDFNNEADTPDNFQSRRPNTSFCFLDIRSPGLGDTAMYLCATSIRGFQPQHFGDGTRLSIL.

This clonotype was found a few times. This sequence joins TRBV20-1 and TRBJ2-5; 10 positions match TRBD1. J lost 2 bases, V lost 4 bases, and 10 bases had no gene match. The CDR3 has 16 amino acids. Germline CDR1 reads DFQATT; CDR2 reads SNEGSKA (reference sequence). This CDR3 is CSATAPGQGNQETQYF. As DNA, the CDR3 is TGCAGTGCTACCGCCCCGGGACAGGGGAATCAAGAGACCCAGTACTTC.

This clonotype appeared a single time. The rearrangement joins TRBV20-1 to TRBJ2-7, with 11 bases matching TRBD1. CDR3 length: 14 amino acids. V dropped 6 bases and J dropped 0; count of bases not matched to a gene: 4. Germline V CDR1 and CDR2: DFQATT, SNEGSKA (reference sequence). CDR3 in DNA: TGCAGTGCCCAAGGGACAGGGGGCTCCTACGAGCAGTACTTC. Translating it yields CSAQGTGGSYEQYF.

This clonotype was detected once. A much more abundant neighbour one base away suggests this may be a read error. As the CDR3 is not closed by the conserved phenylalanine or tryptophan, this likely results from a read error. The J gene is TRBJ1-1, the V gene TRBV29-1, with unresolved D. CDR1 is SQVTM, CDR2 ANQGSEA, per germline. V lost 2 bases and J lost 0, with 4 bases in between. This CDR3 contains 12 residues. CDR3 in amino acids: CSVESMNTEAFL. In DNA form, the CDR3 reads TGCAGCGTTGAATCTATGAACACTGAAGCTTTCCTT.

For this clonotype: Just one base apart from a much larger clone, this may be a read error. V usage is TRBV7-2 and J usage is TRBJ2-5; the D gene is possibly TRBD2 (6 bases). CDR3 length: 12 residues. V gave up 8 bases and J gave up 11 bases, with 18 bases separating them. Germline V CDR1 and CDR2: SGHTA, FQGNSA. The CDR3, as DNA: TGTGCCAGCGGCGCCGACTGGGGGGAGCAGTACTTC. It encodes CASGADWGEQYF.

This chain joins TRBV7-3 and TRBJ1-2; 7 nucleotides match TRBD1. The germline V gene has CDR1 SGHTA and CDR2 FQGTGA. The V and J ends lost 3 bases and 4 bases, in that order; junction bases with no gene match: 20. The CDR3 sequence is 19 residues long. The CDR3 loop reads CASSLDGGPYQGGFYGYTF. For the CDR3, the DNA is TGTGCCAGCAGCTTGGATGGGGGACCATACCAGGGGGGATTCTATGGCTACACCTTC. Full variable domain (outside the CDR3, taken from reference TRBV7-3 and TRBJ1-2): GAGVSQTPSNKVTEKGKYVELRCDPISGHTALYWYRQSLGQGPEFLIYFQGTGAADDSGLPNDRFFAVRPEGSVSTLKIQRTERGDSAVYLCASSLDGGPYQGGFYGYTFGSGTRLTVV.

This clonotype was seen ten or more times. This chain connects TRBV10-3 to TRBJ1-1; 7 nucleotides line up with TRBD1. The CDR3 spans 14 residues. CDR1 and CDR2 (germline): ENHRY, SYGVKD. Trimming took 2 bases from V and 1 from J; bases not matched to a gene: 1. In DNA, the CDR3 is TGTGCCATCAGTGAGGGACAGGCGAACACTGAAGCTTTCTTT. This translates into CAISEGQANTEAFF.